This passage covers 23 T cell receptor beta chains from one sample sequenced in a study of blood T cells in healthy people across ages. Then a second PCR, running roughly 7 to 11 cycles, was carried out with a sample-barcoded 5' primer and a J-beta primer mix. TCRdb reanalysed the 5' RACE reads using MiXCR and keeps one entry per CDR3 protein. The table includes 1.2 million to 1.5 million distinct CDR3 sequences, approximately 42% detected once. What was sequenced was blood. These receptors were taken from a woman under 30 in good health.

This chain uses TRBV12-3 or TRBV12-4 with TRBJ2-1; 10 nucleotides line up with TRBD2. V lost 7 bases and J lost 9; bases outside the gene matches: 12. The CDR3 is made up of 15 amino acids. CDR3 protein: CASTLSSGGYGEQFF. The CDR3 DNA sequence: TGTGCCAGCACCTTATCTAGCGGGGGATATGGTGAGCAGTTCTTC.

Written as DNA, the CDR3 is TGTGCCAGCAGTTCCCTGACAGGGGGCTACACCTTC. This sequence encodes CASSSLTGGYTF. V usage is TRBV28 and J usage is TRBJ1-2, with 7 bases aligning to TRBD1. The trim removed 4 bases at V and 8 bases at J, leaving 4 bases unmatched. The CDR3 length is 12 residues. Germline CDR1 reads MDHEN; CDR2 reads SYDVKM.

V usage is TRBV12-3 or TRBV12-4 and J usage is TRBJ1-2; a possible D gene is TRBD1 (6 bases). V lost 8 bases to trimming and J lost 10 bases, with 17 bases between them. The CDR3 contains 12 residues. Here the CDR3 DNA reads TGTGCCAGCTCCTACGGAAACAGGGACTACACCTTC. This encodes CASSYGNRDYTF.

This clonotype was detected ten times or more. The chain employs TRBV27 and TRBJ2-7; unclear D gene. The ends were cut back, 6 bases at V and 0 bases at J, with 9 bases in the middle. This CDR3 has 13 residues. The germline V gene has CDR1 MNHEY and CDR2 SMNVEV (reference sequence). The CDR3 loop is CASSSGVSYEQYF. For the CDR3, the DNA is TGTGCCAGCAGCTCCGGAGTCTCCTACGAGCAGTACTTC.

The genes are TRBV6-1 and TRBJ1-6; the D is unclear. Trimming pared 4 bases from V and 11 bases from J, leaving 3 bases between. Per germline, CDR1 MNHNS and CDR2 SASEGT. The CDR3 length is 10 residues. This CDR3 is CASSGTPLHF. The CDR3 DNA is TGTGCCAGCAGTGGAACACCCCTCCACTTT.

The rearrangement links TRBV14 to TRBJ2-3; D remains ambiguous. V dropped 0 bases and J dropped 2 bases, with 9 bases sitting between them. CDR1 and CDR2 from the germline V gene are SGHDN and FVKESK. The CDR3 is made up of 15 amino acids. The CDR3 nucleotides read TGTGCCAGCAGCCAAGATAGGGTATCCACAGATACGCAGTATTTT. Protein: CASSQDRVSTDTQYF. Looking up the rest from reference TRBV14 and TRBJ2-3 gives the full variable domain: EAGVTQFPSHSVIEKGQTVTLRCDPISGHDNLYWYRRVMGKEIKFLLHFVKESKQDESGMPNNRFLAERTGGTYSTLKVQPAELEDSGVYFCASSQDRVSTDTQYFGPGTRLTVL.

This clonotype has only a few counts. This rearrangement joins TRBV5-1 to TRBJ2-3; no firm D call. This CDR3 comprises 16 residues. V lost 0 bases and J 2 bases, leaving 13 bases between the germline ends. Germline-derived CDR1 and CDR2 are SGHRS and YFSETQ. The CDR3 here is CASSLGGSTATDTQYF. The DNA of the CDR3 is TGCGCCAGCAGCTTGGGGGGAAGTACGGCCACAGATACGCAGTATTTT.

This clonotype has just a few counts. The rearrangement links TRBV28 to TRBJ2-5; TRBD2 agrees at 11 bases. Germline CDR1 is MDHEN and CDR2 is SYDVKM. The CDR3 sequence is 17 residues long. With V trimmed by 8 bases and J by 3 bases, 14 bases remained unmatched. The CDR3 here is CASSRWGPSGRKETQYF. In DNA, the CDR3 is TGTGCCAGCTCCCGGTGGGGTCCTAGCGGGAGGAAAGAGACCCAGTACTTC.

This clonotype was observed a handful of times. The rearrangement joins TRBV28 to TRBJ2-7; 9 nucleotides match TRBD2. J was trimmed by 3 bases and V by 7 bases; bases with no gene match: 4. Per the germline V gene, CDR1 is MDHEN and CDR2 is SYDVKM. The CDR3 consists of 13 residues. CDR3 sequence: CASTAGGIYEQYF. As DNA, the CDR3 is TGTGCCAGCACCGCGGGAGGGATCTACGAGCAGTACTTC.

A few counts support this clonotype. This rearrangement joins TRBV27 to TRBJ2-7, with 9 bases identical to TRBD2. Trimming removed 3 bases from V and 2 bases from J; junction bases left unmatched: 8. CDR3 length: 16 residues. Germline V gene sequence: CDR1 MNHEY, CDR2 SMNVEV (reference sequence). The DNA of the CDR3 is TGTGCCAGCAGTTTTGTCTCGGGCGGGGGGGCCTACGAGCAGTACTTC. As protein: CASSFVSGGGAYEQYF.

Of note for this clonotype: One junction end does not reproduce the germline sequence, and a read error may be involved. The chain is built from TRBV7-2 and TRBJ2-1; no clear D gene. The germline V gene has CDR1 SGHTA and CDR2 FQGNSA. This CDR3 has 15 amino acids. The DNA of the CDR3 is TGTGCCAGCAGCTCGCAGGTCCACTCCTACAAGGAGCAGTTCTTC. Amino acid sequence: CASSSQVHSYKEQFF.

The rearrangement links TRBV6-6 to TRBJ2-1; D is unresolved. The CDR3 has 11 amino acids. Trimming removed 6 bases from V and 13 bases from J, with 13 bases in between. Germline loops: CDR1 MNHNY, CDR2 SVGAGI (reference sequence). The CDR3 sequence is CASRTDLSQFF. CDR3 nucleotide sequence: TGTGCCAGCAGGACCGACTTGTCCCAGTTCTTC.

J is TRBJ2-1 and V is TRBV5-1; TRBD2 matches 7 bases. The V gene end was trimmed by 4 bases and the J gene end by 6 bases; junction bases not matched to a gene: 7. Per germline, CDR1 SGHRS and CDR2 YFSETQ. CDR3 length: 14 residues. CDR3: CASSLGLGVNEQFF. The DNA of the CDR3 is TGCGCCAGCAGCCTAGGACTAGGGGTCAATGAGCAGTTCTTC.

The genes are TRBV12-3 or TRBV12-4 and TRBJ2-7; 7 nucleotides line up with TRBD2. Trimming at V came to 6 bases and at J to 7 bases, leaving 12 bases not matched to a gene. This CDR3 has 14 residues. The CDR3 is CASSTSRGGDEQYF. CDR3 in DNA: TGTGCCAGCAGCACCAGCCGCGGGGGAGATGAGCAGTACTTC.

This chain joins TRBV5-1 and TRBJ1-5, with D uncertain. Germline lookup yields CDR1 SGHRS and CDR2 YFSETQ. The CDR3 is 13 amino acids. The V gene lost 5 bases and the J gene lost 1 base, with 7 bases spanning the gap. The CDR3 here is CASRWASNQPQHF. The CDR3 DNA follows: TGCGCCAGCAGGTGGGCAAGCAATCAGCCCCAGCATTTT.

V is TRBV7-6 and J is TRBJ2-3; TRBD2 might be the D (7 bases). Germline-derived CDR1 and CDR2 are SGHVS and FNYEAQ. The CDR3 runs 15 residues. The V gene lost 5 bases and the J gene lost 0 bases, with 12 bases spanning the gap. In DNA form, the CDR3 reads TGTGCCAGCAGCACGCGGGGGCCGAGCACAGATACGCAGTATTTT. Its translation: CASSTRGPSTDTQYF.

J is TRBJ1-2 and V is TRBV30, with 7 bases aligning to TRBD1. The CDR3 runs to 19 residues. V lost 2 bases, J lost 1 base, and 19 bases stayed unmatched. The V gene's germline CDR1 is GTSNPN and CDR2 SVGIG (reference sequence). DNA of the CDR3: TGTGCCTGGAGTCGAGGGACAGTCTTGACCCGTTCTTTTAACTATGGCTACACCTTC. This sequence encodes CAWSRGTVLTRSFNYGYTF.

This clonotype was detected a few times. The chain combines TRBV15 with TRBJ2-4; 13 bases match TRBD2. With V trimmed by 0 bases and J by 7 bases, 9 bases remained unmatched. CDR1 and CDR2 (germline): LNHNV, YYDKDF (reference sequence). The CDR3 spans 18 residues. CDR3 protein: CATSRDREGLAGRNIQYF. CDR3 DNA sequence: TGTGCCACCAGCAGAGATCGTGAGGGACTAGCGGGGCGTAACATTCAGTACTTC. Complete variable domain (other parts from reference TRBV15 and TRBJ2-4): DAMVIQNPRYQVTQFGKPVTLSCSQTLNHNVMYWYQQKSSQAPKLLFHYYDKDFNNEADTPDNFQSRRPNTSFCFLDIRSPGLGDTAMYLCATSRDREGLAGRNIQYFGAGTRLSVL.

The V gene is TRBV11-2, the J gene TRBJ1-1, with D uncertain. The CDR3 is 12 amino acids. In germline, CDR1 is SGHAT, CDR2 FQNNGV. The V gene lost 8 bases and the J gene lost 1 base, with 8 bases spanning the gap. CDR3 sequence reads: CASHPGNTEAFF. The CDR3 DNA follows: TGTGCCAGCCACCCAGGGAACACTGAAGCTTTCTTT.

The J gene is TRBJ2-5, the V gene TRBV21-1. The better agreement between TRBJ2-7 and the DNA end casts doubt on the J call. TRBV21-1 corresponds to a pseudogene. This CDR3 is 13 amino acids long. The DNA of the CDR3 is TGTGCCAGCAGCAAAGTGGCTATTTACGAGCAGTACTTC. Translated: CASSKVAIYEQYF.

V usage is TRBV11-2 and J usage is TRBJ2-1; 16 positions match TRBD2. After removal of 1 base from V and 7 bases from J, the junction contained 13 bases not matched to a gene. The CDR3 extends over 20 amino acids. Looked up from germline, CDR1 is SGHAT and CDR2 is FQNNGV. The CDR3 sequence: CASSLGPGTSGRAFGNEQFF. CDR3 sequence (DNA): TGTGCCAGCAGCTTAGGCCCCGGGACTAGCGGGAGGGCCTTTGGTAATGAGCAGTTCTTC.

This clonotype came up a few times. The chain joins TRBV7-3 to TRBJ2-1; no definite D call. Germline V gives CDR1 SGHTA, CDR2 FQGTGA. There are 15 residues in the CDR3. Trimming cost V 5 bases and J 3 bases, with 14 bases left between them. The CDR3 region has the DNA TGTGCCAGCAGCCCTGTCCTTGGGGACTACAATGAGCAGTTCTTC. The encoded protein is CASSPVLGDYNEQFF.

Regarding this clonotype: A much larger clonotype is one base distant, so this may be a read error. This chain connects TRBV10-1 to TRBJ2-7, with 7 positions matching TRBD2. This CDR3 spans 14 amino acids. V lost 5 bases to trimming and J lost 7 bases; unmatched junction nucleotides: 11. Germline V gene lookup returns CDR1 WNHNN and CDR2 SYGVQD (reference sequence). The DNA of the CDR3 is TGCGCCAGCAGTACGGAACTAGCGACGACTGAGCAGTACTTC. It specifies CASSTELATTEQYF.